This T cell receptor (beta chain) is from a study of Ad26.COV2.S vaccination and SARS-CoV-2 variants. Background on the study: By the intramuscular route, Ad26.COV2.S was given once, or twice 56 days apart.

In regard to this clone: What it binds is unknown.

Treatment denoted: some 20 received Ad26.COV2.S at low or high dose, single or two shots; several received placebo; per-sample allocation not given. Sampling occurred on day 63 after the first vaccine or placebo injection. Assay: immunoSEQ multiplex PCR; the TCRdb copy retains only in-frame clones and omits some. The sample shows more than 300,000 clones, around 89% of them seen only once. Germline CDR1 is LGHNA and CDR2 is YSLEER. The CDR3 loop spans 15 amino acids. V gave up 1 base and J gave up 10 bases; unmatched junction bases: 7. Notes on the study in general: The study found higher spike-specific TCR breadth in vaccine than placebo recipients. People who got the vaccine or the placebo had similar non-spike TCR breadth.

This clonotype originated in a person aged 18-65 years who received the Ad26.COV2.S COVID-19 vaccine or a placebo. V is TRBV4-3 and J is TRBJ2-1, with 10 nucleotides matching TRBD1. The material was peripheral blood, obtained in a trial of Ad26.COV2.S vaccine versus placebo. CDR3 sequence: CASSQGGQGVLEQFF. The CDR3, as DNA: TGCGCCAGCAGCCAAGGCGGACAGGGGGTGTTGGAGCAGTTCTTC.